The entry below describes one T cell receptor (beta chain). Its matching antigen is unknown. This CDR3 is 14 amino acids long. CDR1 SNHLY and CDR2 FYNNEI come from the germline V gene. V lost 7 bases, J lost 2 bases, and 5 bases stayed unmatched. Here immunoSEQ multiplex PCR was the method, and the copy in TCRdb shows in-frame clones only, minus some. Here the sample spans over a million clones, over 95% being singletons. CD4+ cells yielded CD45RA+ naive and CD45RA-negative memory subsets. This sample was included in a study of shared clonotypes between healthy human individuals. Findings and caveats of the study: Non-shared clonotypes had lower generation probabilities than clonotypes shared by all four sorted-subset donors.

The sequenced material came from naive CD4+ T cells sorted from blood. The subset was: CD45RA+ positively selected. The receptor was isolated from a man aged 25 to 40 in good health. V gene TRBV2 combines with J gene TRBJ2-7; TRBD2 agrees at 10 bases. CDR3 loop: CASTLAGPAYEQYF. As DNA, the CDR3 is TGTGCCAGCACACTAGCGGGGCCCGCCTACGAGCAGTACTTC.